These T cell receptor beta chains were read from a single sample in a study of regulatory T cells in long-lasting Graves disease. Via MiXCR, TCRdb re-called the multiplex PCR reads, giving one row per CDR3 protein. The sample lists around 400,000 distinct CDR3 sequences, about 11% occurring once. This sample also belongs to another study, concerning T cells in Graves' hyperthyroidism and ophthalmopathy.

The input for sequencing was peripheral blood mononuclear cells (PBMCs), taken at new diagnosis, from a patient treated with antithyroid drugs. The origin of the receptors is a woman between 18 and 29 years old with Graves disease. The CDR3 runs from the conserved cysteine through the conserved F or W. Fields, in order: CDR3 DNA, CDR3 protein, V gene, D gene, J gene, clone size. A D gene is named only where the DNA matches it firmly. For some rows the clone size is stated as once, few or many, or as a class when expanded; others skip it.

CDR3nt: TGTGCCAGCTCACCACGGAGCTCTGGAAACACCATATATTTT
CDR3aa: CASSPRSSGNTIYF
v_gene: TRBV18
d_gene: -
j_gene: TRBJ1-3
abundance: many

CDR3nt: TGTGCCAGCAGCTATAATGACAGCCGTGGGCGCAATGAGCAGTTCTTC
CDR3aa: CASSYNDSRGRNEQFF
v_gene: TRBV7-4
d_gene: -
j_gene: TRBJ2-1
abundance: few

CDR3nt: TGTGCCAGCAGCCAACAGGGAGCCAAAAACATTCAGTACTTC
CDR3aa: CASSQQGAKNIQYF
v_gene: TRBV7-3
d_gene: -
j_gene: TRBJ2-4
abundance: many

CDR3nt: TGCAGTGCTAGAGATGAGGACCGACCGGGAGATATCGGGGAGCTGTTTTTT
CDR3aa: CSARDEDRPGDIGELFF
v_gene: TRBV20-1
d_gene: -
j_gene: TRBJ2-2
abundance: -

CDR3nt: TGTGCCAGCAGCTTACGCACGGGTAGCGGGACGGAGACCCAGTACTTC
CDR3aa: CASSLRTGSGTETQYF
v_gene: TRBV7-3
d_gene: TRBD2
j_gene: TRBJ2-5
abundance: many

CDR3nt: TGTGCCAGCGAATCGTCGGGGCGTTTGGGCTATGGCTACACCTTC
CDR3aa: CASESSGRLGYGYTF
v_gene: TRBV28
d_gene: -
j_gene: TRBJ1-2
abundance: many

CDR3nt: TGTGCCAGCTCAAAGGACACAGATACGCAGTATTTT
CDR3aa: CASSKDTDTQYF
v_gene: TRBV18
d_gene: -
j_gene: TRBJ2-3
abundance: many

CDR3nt: TGTGCCAGCAGCCGTCCAGGACTCCGGAACACCGGGGAGCTGTTTTTT
CDR3aa: CASSRPGLRNTGELFF
v_gene: TRBV11-2
d_gene: -
j_gene: TRBJ2-2
abundance: many

CDR3nt: TGTGCCACCAGCAAAGATAGAGGCTCCCCCACTATGGGCTACACCTTC
CDR3aa: CATSKDRGSPTMGYTF
v_gene: TRBV15
d_gene: -
j_gene: TRBJ1-2
abundance: many

CDR3nt: TGTGCCAGCAGTTTACGGGGCAGCGGGGGGAATGAGCAGTTCTTC
CDR3aa: CASSLRGSGGNEQFF
v_gene: TRBV28
d_gene: TRBD2
j_gene: TRBJ2-1
abundance: -

CDR3nt: TGTGCCAGCTCACCACCGGAGTGGGAAACAATAGATACGCAGTATTTT
CDR3aa: CASSPPEWETIDTQYF
v_gene: TRBV18
d_gene: -
j_gene: TRBJ2-3
abundance: many

CDR3nt: TGCGCCAGCAGCCAAAGGGGCACTGAAGCTTTCTTT
CDR3aa: CASSQRGTEAFF
v_gene: TRBV4-3
d_gene: -
j_gene: TRBJ1-1
abundance: few

CDR3nt: TGTGCCAGCAGCTTAGGCGGCGGGGGCTACACAGATACGCAGTATTTT
CDR3aa: CASSLGGGGYTDTQYF
v_gene: TRBV11-2
d_gene: -
j_gene: TRBJ2-3
abundance: many

CDR3nt: TGTGCCAGCAGGTATTATGGCTACACCTTC
CDR3aa: CASRYYGYTF
v_gene: TRBV2
d_gene: -
j_gene: TRBJ1-2
abundance: many

CDR3nt: TGCAGTGCTGACAGAAGACAGGGCTTGGAGACCCAGTACTTC
CDR3aa: CSADRRQGLETQYF
v_gene: TRBV20-1
d_gene: TRBD1
j_gene: TRBJ2-5
abundance: many

CDR3nt: TGCAGTGCTAGGGTCGGAGGTGTAAACGAGCAGTACTTC
CDR3aa: CSARVGGVNEQYF
v_gene: TRBV20-1
d_gene: -
j_gene: TRBJ2-7
abundance: many

CDR3nt: TGCGCCAGCAGCTTAAGACTAGCGGGACACACCGGGGAGCTGTTTTTT
CDR3aa: CASSLRLAGHTGELFF
v_gene: TRBV5-1
d_gene: TRBD2
j_gene: TRBJ2-2
abundance: few

CDR3nt: TGTGCCAGCAGTTACCCAAATGATGGCTACACCTTC
CDR3aa: CASSYPNDGYTF
v_gene: TRBV6-2/TRBV6-3
d_gene: -
j_gene: TRBJ1-2
abundance: many

CDR3nt: TGTGCCAGCAGCCCGAGGGGCTATGGCTACACCTTC
CDR3aa: CASSPRGYGYTF
v_gene: TRBV7-2
d_gene: -
j_gene: TRBJ1-2
abundance: many

CDR3nt: TGTGCCAGCAGTTACGACAGGGTCGTCACTGAAGCTTTCTTT
CDR3aa: CASSYDRVVTEAFF
v_gene: TRBV6-2/TRBV6-3
d_gene: TRBD1
j_gene: TRBJ1-1
abundance: many

CDR3nt: TGCAGTGCTAGAGATGCCAGGGGGAGGTTCTATGGCTACACCTTC
CDR3aa: CSARDARGRFYGYTF
v_gene: TRBV20-1
d_gene: TRBD1
j_gene: TRBJ1-2
abundance: -

CDR3nt: TGCGCCAGCAGCCAAGATTCGATAAGGACCCGGCAAAACACCATATATTTT
CDR3aa: CASSQDSIRTRQNTIYF
v_gene: TRBV4-1
d_gene: -
j_gene: TRBJ1-3
abundance: -

CDR3nt: TGTGCCAGCCTTAGGCAGATCAACACTGAAGCTTTCTTT
CDR3aa: CASLRQINTEAFF
v_gene: TRBV2
d_gene: -
j_gene: TRBJ1-1
abundance: many

CDR3nt: TGTGCCAGCAGCTTAAACTCAGGTGTTGAGCAGTTCTTC
CDR3aa: CASSLNSGVEQFF
v_gene: TRBV7-3
d_gene: -
j_gene: TRBJ2-1
abundance: many

CDR3nt: TGTGCCAGCAGTTACTCACCGGAAGGGGGCGCGAGGTCTGGCTACACCTTC
CDR3aa: CASSYSPEGGARSGYTF
v_gene: TRBV6-2/TRBV6-3
d_gene: TRBD1
j_gene: TRBJ1-2
abundance: few

CDR3nt: TGCAGTGCTAGAGGGGGGGAGCCATCCATGAACACTGAAGCTTTCTTT
CDR3aa: CSARGGEPSMNTEAFF
v_gene: TRBV20-1
d_gene: -
j_gene: TRBJ1-1
abundance: many

CDR3nt: TGTGCCAGCACGGGGGGGACAGGGTACTATGAGCAGTTCTTC
CDR3aa: CASTGGTGYYEQFF
v_gene: TRBV2
d_gene: -
j_gene: TRBJ2-1
abundance: many

CDR3nt: TGTGCCAGCAGTGATGAAGCAGGGGAGGGTAATTCACCCCTCCACTTT
CDR3aa: CASSDEAGEGNSPLHF
v_gene: TRBV2
d_gene: -
j_gene: TRBJ1-6
abundance: many

CDR3nt: TGTGCCAGCAGCCCCTACAGGGTCGCCGGGGAGCTGTTTTTT
CDR3aa: CASSPYRVAGELFF
v_gene: TRBV14
d_gene: -
j_gene: TRBJ2-2
abundance: few

CDR3nt: TGTGCCAGCAGTTACTCGTCCCGAAACACGGAATCAGGGCAGGGGGCATTTTACACTGAAGCTTTCTTT
CDR3aa: CASSYSSRNTESGQGAFYTEAFF
v_gene: TRBV6-5
d_gene: TRBD1
j_gene: TRBJ1-1
abundance: -

CDR3nt: TGTGCCAGCAGCTTAGAAGCCAAGCAGTACTTC
CDR3aa: CASSLEAKQYF
v_gene: TRBV11-2
d_gene: -
j_gene: TRBJ2-7
abundance: many

CDR3nt: TGTGCCAGCATCAGACTAGCGGAAACAGATACGCAGTATTTT
CDR3aa: CASIRLAETDTQYF
v_gene: TRBV7-2
d_gene: TRBD2
j_gene: TRBJ2-3
abundance: few

CDR3nt: TGTGCCAGCACCCAGAGCTCCTATAATTCACCCCTCCACTTT
CDR3aa: CASTQSSYNSPLHF
v_gene: TRBV6-1
d_gene: -
j_gene: TRBJ1-6
abundance: -

CDR3nt: TGTGCCAGCAGTTTCGACAGCTACTATGGCTACACCTTC
CDR3aa: CASSFDSYYGYTF
v_gene: TRBV12-3/TRBV12-4
d_gene: -
j_gene: TRBJ1-2
abundance: many

CDR3nt: TGTGCCAGCAGCTTAGGGGCGGGAGACATGGGAGAGACCCAGTACTTC
CDR3aa: CASSLGAGDMGETQYF
v_gene: TRBV11-2
d_gene: TRBD2
j_gene: TRBJ2-5
abundance: -

CDR3nt: TGCAGTCCTACAGAAAAACCTACAGATACGCAGTATTTT
CDR3aa: CSPTEKPTDTQYF
v_gene: TRBV20-1
d_gene: -
j_gene: TRBJ2-3
abundance: many

CDR3nt: TGTGCCAGCAGACTCATGGGGTATGAGAGAGTGTCTGAAGCTTTCTTT
CDR3aa: CASRLMGYERVSEAFF
v_gene: TRBV6-1
d_gene: -
j_gene: TRBJ1-1
abundance: many

CDR3nt: TGTGCCAGCAGTTCGAGCGGAGGCGGGGAGCTGTTTTTT
CDR3aa: CASSSSGGGELFF
v_gene: TRBV6-2/TRBV6-3
d_gene: -
j_gene: TRBJ2-2
abundance: many

CDR3nt: TGTGCCAGCAGGGACAGGGCGTACCAGGGCTACACCTTC
CDR3aa: CASRDRAYQGYTF
v_gene: TRBV2
d_gene: TRBD1
j_gene: TRBJ1-2
abundance: many

CDR3nt: TGTGCCAGCCACATGAACACTGAAGCTTTCTTT
CDR3aa: CASHMNTEAFF
v_gene: TRBV28
d_gene: -
j_gene: TRBJ1-1
abundance: many

CDR3nt: TGTGCTAGTGGTTTAGGGCGAGCGGGGGGGCCCAGGAATGAGCAGTTCTTC
CDR3aa: CASGLGRAGGPRNEQFF
v_gene: TRBV12-5
d_gene: TRBD2
j_gene: TRBJ2-1
abundance: many

CDR3nt: TGCGCCAGCAGCTCAGGACAGGCGAGCTCCTACGAGCAGTACTTC
CDR3aa: CASSSGQASSYEQYF
v_gene: TRBV5-1
d_gene: TRBD1
j_gene: TRBJ2-7
abundance: many

CDR3nt: TGTGCCAGCAGTTTACCCAACAGGGCCTACAATGAGCAGTTCTTC
CDR3aa: CASSLPNRAYNEQFF
v_gene: TRBV12-3/TRBV12-4
d_gene: -
j_gene: TRBJ2-1
abundance: many

CDR3nt: TGTGCCAGCAGTGCCACCCCGGGGATGGGACACCCTATATCCGATGGCTACACCTTC
CDR3aa: CASSATPGMGHPISDGYTF
v_gene: TRBV25-1
d_gene: -
j_gene: TRBJ1-2
abundance: many

CDR3nt: TGCAGTGCTAGGCTAGAAGAGACCCAGTACTTC
CDR3aa: CSARLEETQYF
v_gene: TRBV20-1
d_gene: -
j_gene: TRBJ2-5
abundance: many

CDR3nt: TGTGCCACCCAGCGGGCTAGCGGGAGGTATGAGCAGTTCTTC
CDR3aa: CATQRASGRYEQFF
v_gene: TRBV6-2/TRBV6-3
d_gene: TRBD2
j_gene: TRBJ2-1
abundance: many

CDR3nt: TGCGCCAGCAGCCAAAGAACCGGGACTAGCGGAGGGACCCAGTACTTC
CDR3aa: CASSQRTGTSGGTQYF
v_gene: TRBV4-1
d_gene: TRBD2
j_gene: TRBJ2-5
abundance: few

CDR3nt: TGTGCCATCAGGTACCCCGGAGATACGCAGTATTTT
CDR3aa: CAIRYPGDTQYF
v_gene: TRBV10-3
d_gene: -
j_gene: TRBJ2-3
abundance: many

CDR3nt: TGTGCCAGCAGCTTGGTCCCTGATTCATCCTACAATGAGCAGTTCTTC
CDR3aa: CASSLVPDSSYNEQFF
v_gene: TRBV5-4
d_gene: -
j_gene: TRBJ2-1
abundance: -

CDR3nt: TGTGCCAGCAGCCAAGACGCGTTCTCCTACGAGCAGTACTTC
CDR3aa: CASSQDAFSYEQYF
v_gene: TRBV14
d_gene: -
j_gene: TRBJ2-7
abundance: many

CDR3nt: TGTGCCAGCAGCCAAGAAGTCCCACCTACAGGCCTCCTTAACAATGAGCAGTTCTTC
CDR3aa: CASSQEVPPTGLLNNEQFF
v_gene: TRBV3-1
d_gene: -
j_gene: TRBJ2-1
abundance: many

CDR3nt: TGTGCCAGCAGTTTAATTTATCGTCCGGGCCCGAACACTAAAGCTTTCTTT
CDR3aa: CASSLIYRPGPNTKAFF
v_gene: TRBV27
d_gene: -
j_gene: TRBJ1-1
abundance: -

CDR3nt: TGCAGTGCTAGAGAGGAGACTTGGACCTACAATGAGCAGTTCTTC
CDR3aa: CSAREETWTYNEQFF
v_gene: TRBV20-1
d_gene: -
j_gene: TRBJ2-1
abundance: many

CDR3nt: TGCGCCAGCAGTGTCGACAGGAACACTGAAGCTTTCTTT
CDR3aa: CASSVDRNTEAFF
v_gene: TRBV10-2
d_gene: -
j_gene: TRBJ1-1
abundance: many

CDR3nt: TGTGCCACAAGAAACACAGGGGGCGACGGCACTGGGGCCAACGTCCTGACTTTC
CDR3aa: CATRNTGGDGTGANVLTF
v_gene: TRBV7-9
d_gene: TRBD1
j_gene: TRBJ2-6
abundance: few